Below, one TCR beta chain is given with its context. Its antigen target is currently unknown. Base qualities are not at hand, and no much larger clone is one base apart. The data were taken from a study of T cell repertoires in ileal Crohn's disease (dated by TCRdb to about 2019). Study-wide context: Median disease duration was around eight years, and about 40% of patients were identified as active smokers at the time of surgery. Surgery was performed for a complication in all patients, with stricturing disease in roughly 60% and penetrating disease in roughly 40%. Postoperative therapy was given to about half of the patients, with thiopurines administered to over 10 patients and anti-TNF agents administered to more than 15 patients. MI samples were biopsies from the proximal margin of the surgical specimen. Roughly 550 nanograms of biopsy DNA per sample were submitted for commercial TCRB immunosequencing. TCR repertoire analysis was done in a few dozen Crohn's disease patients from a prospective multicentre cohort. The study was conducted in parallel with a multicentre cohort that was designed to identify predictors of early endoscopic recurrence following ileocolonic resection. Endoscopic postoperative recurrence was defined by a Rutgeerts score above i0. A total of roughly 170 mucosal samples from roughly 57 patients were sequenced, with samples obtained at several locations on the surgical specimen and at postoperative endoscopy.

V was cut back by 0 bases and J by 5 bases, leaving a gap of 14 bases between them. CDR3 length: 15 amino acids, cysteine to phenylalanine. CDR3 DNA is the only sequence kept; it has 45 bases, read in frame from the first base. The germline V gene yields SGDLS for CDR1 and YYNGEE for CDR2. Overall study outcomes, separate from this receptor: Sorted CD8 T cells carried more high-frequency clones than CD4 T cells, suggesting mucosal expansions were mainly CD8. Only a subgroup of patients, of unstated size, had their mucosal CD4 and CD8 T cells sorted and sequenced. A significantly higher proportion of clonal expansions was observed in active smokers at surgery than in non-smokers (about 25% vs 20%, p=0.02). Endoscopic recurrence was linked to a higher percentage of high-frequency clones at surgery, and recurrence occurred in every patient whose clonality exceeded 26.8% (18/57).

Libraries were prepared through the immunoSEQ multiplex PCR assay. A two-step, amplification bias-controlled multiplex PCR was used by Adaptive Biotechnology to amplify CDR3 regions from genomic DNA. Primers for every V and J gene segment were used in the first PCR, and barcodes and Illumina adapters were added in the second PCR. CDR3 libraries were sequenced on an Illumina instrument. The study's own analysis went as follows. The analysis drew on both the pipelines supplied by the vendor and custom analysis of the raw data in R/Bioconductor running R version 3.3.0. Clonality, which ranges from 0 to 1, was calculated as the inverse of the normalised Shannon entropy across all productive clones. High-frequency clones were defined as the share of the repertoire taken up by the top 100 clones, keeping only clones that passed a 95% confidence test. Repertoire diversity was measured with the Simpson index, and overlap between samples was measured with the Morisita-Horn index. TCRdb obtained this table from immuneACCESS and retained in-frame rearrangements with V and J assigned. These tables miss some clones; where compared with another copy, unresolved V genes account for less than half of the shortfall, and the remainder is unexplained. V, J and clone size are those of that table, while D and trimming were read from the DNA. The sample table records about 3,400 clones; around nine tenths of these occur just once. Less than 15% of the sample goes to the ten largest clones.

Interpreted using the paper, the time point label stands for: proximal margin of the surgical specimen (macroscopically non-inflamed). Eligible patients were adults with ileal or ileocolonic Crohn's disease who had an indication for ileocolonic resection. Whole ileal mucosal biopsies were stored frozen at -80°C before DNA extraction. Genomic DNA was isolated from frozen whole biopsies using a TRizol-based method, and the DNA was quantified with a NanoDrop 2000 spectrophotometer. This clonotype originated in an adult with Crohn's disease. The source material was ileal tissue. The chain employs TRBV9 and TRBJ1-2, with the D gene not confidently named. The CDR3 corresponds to CASSVGPAGGYGYTF. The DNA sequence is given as TGTGCCAGCAGCGTAGGTCCAGCAGGCGGGTATGGCTACACCTTC.